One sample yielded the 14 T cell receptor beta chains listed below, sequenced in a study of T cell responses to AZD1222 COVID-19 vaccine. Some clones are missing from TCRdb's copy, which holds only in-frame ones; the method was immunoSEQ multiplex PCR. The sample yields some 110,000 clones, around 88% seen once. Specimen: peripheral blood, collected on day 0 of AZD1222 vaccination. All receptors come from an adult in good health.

The CDR3 DNA follows: TGCAGCGTTGGATGGGGACTCTCGGGGCAGTACTTC. Protein: CSVGWGLSGQYF. The chain combines TRBV29-1 with TRBJ2-7; maybe TRBD2 (6 bases). Germline V gene data show CDR1 as SQVTM and CDR2 as ANQGSEA. V was pared by 4 bases and J by 9 bases, with 16 bases between. This CDR3 has 12 amino acids.

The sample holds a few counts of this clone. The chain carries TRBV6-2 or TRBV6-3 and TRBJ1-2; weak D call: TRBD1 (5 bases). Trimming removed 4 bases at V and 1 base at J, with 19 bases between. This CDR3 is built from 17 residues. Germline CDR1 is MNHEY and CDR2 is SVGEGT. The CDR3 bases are TGTGCCAGCAGTTTCCCCGGGGCTCATCCGCTTAACTATGGCTACACCTTC. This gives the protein CASSFPGAHPLNYGYTF.

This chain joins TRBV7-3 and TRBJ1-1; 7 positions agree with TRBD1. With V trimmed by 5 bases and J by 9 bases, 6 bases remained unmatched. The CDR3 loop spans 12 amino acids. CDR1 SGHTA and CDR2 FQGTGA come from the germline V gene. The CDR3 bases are TGTGCCAGCAGCCACCCGGGACAGCAAGCTTTCTTT. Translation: CASSHPGQQAFF.

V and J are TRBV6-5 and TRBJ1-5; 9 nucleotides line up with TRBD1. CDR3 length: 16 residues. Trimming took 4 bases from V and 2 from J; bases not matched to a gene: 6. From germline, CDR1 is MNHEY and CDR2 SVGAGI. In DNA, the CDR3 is TGTGCCAGCAGTTTAACAGGGGGCGCGGGCAATCAGCCCCAGCATTTT. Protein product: CASSLTGGAGNQPQHF.

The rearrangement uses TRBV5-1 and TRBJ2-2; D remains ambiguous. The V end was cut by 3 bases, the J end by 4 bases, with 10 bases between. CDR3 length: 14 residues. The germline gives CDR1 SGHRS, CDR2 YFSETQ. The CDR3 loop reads CASSSSSFTGELFF. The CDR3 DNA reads TGCGCCAGCAGCTCCTCGTCATTCACCGGGGAGCTGTTTTTT. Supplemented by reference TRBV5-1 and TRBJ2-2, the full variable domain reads KAGVTQTPRYLIKTRGQQVTLSCSPISGHRSVSWYQQTPGQGLQFLFEYFSETQRNKGNFPGRFSGRQFSNSRSEMNVSTLELGDSALYLCASSSSSFTGELFFGEGSRLTVL.

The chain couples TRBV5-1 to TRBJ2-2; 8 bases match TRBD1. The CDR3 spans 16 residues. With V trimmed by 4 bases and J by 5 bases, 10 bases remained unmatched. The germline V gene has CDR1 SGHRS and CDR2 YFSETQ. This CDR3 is CASSGSGGSATGELFF. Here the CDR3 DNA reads TGCGCCAGCAGCGGCTCAGGGGGCTCTGCGACCGGGGAGCTGTTTTTT.

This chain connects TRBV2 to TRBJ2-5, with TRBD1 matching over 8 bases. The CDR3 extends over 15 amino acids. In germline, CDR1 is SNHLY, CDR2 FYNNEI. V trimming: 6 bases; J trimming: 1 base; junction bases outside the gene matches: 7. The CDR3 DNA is TGTGCCAGCAGCCGCGGGACAGGAGCCCAAGAGACCCAGTACTTC. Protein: CASSRGTGAQETQYF.

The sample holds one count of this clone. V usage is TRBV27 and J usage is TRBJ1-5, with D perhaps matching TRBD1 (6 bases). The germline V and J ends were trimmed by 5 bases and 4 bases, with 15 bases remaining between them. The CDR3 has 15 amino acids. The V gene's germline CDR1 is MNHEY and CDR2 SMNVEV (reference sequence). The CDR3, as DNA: TGTGCCAGCAGTCCGACAGGTGACGGGAATCAGCCCCAGCATTTT. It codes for CASSPTGDGNQPQHF.

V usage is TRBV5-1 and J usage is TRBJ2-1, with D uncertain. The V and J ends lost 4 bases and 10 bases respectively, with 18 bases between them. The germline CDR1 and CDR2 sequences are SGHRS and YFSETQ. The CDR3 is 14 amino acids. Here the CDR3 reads CASSPISSTPEQFF. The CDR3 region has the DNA TGCGCCAGCAGCCCTATATCGAGCACCCCAGAGCAGTTCTTC.

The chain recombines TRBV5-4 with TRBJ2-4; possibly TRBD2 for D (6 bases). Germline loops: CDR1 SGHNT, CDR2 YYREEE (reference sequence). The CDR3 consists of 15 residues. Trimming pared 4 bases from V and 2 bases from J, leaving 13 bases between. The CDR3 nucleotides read TGTGCCAGCAGCCCCGGTGGGGGGACCAAAAACATTCAGTACTTC. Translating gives CASSPGGGTKNIQYF.

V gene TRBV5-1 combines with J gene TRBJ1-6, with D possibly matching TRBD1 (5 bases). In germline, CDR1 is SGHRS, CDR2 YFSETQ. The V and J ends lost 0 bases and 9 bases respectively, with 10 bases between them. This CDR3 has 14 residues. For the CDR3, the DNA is TGCGCCAGCAGCTTGGAGGGGTCCTCTTCACCCCTCCACTTT. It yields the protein CASSLEGSSSPLHF. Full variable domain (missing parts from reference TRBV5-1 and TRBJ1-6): KAGVTQTPRYLIKTRGQQVTLSCSPISGHRSVSWYQQTPGQGLQFLFEYFSETQRNKGNFPGRFSGRQFSNSRSEMNVSTLELGDSALYLCASSLEGSSSPLHFGNGTRLTVT.

CDR3 DNA: TGCGCCAGCAGTGCCGGGGGGGCAACAGATACGCAGTATTTT. It specifies CASSAGGATDTQYF. The chain recombines TRBV5-1 with TRBJ2-3; TRBD2 agrees at 8 bases. Trimming took 5 bases from V and 3 from J; bases not matched to a gene: 5. Germline V gives CDR1 SGHRS, CDR2 YFSETQ. This CDR3 has 14 residues.

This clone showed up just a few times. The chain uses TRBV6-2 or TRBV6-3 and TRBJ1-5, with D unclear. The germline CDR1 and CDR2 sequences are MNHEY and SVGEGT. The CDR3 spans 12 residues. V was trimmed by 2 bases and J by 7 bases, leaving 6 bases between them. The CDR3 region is CASSYDRQPQHF. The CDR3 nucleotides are TGTGCCAGCAGTTACGATCGGCAGCCCCAGCATTTT.

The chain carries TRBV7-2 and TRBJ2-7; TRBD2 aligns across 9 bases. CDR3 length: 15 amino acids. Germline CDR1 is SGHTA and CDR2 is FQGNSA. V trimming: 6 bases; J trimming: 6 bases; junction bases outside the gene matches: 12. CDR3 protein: CASREGGLAGTEQYF. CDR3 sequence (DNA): TGTGCCAGCAGAGAAGGAGGTCTAGCGGGGACCGAGCAGTACTTC.